The 23 T cell receptor beta chains listed next were all sequenced from one sample in a study of T-cell memory formation after mild COVID-19. TCRdb re-derived calls from the 5' RACE reads in MiXCR, one entry per CDR3 protein. The profile shows about 430,000 distinct CDR3 sequences, roughly 18% of them singletons. The sequencing input was PBMCs or a T cell subset sorted from them (not recorded which). Every receptor here comes from a man aged 18-30 years who had mild COVID-19 (a few samples of this study predate the infection). Cell type and time point are not known.

This clonotype has more than one count but fewer than ten. The V gene is TRBV5-4, the J gene TRBJ1-2; TRBD1 matches at 8 bases. The ends lost 0 bases at V and 4 bases at J; junction bases unmatched: 8. Looked up from germline, CDR1 is SGHNT and CDR2 is YYREEE (reference sequence). There are 16 residues in the CDR3. CDR3: CASSLGDRWGPYGYTF. CDR3 in DNA: TGTGCCAGCAGCTTGGGGGACAGGTGGGGGCCCTATGGCTACACCTTC.

The genes are TRBV4-3 and TRBJ2-3, with 7 positions matching TRBD2. The V segment lost 1 base and the J segment 3 bases; nucleotides outside the gene matches: 7. Germline V lookup: CDR1 LGHNA, CDR2 YSLEER. The CDR3 loop spans 16 amino acids. CDR3 bases: TGCGCCAGCAGCCAAGGAGTGACGGGGGGTACAGATACGCAGTATTTT. Its translation: CASSQGVTGGTDTQYF.

The V gene is TRBV5-1, the J gene TRBJ2-3; D possibly matches TRBD1 or TRBD2 (5 bases each). The CDR3 extends over 13 amino acids. Trimming pared 6 bases from V and 2 bases from J, leaving 10 bases between. Germline values: CDR1 SGHRS, CDR2 YFSETQ. The CDR3 region is CASTGPTTDTQYF. The CDR3 nucleotides read TGCGCCAGCACGGGACCCACCACAGATACGCAGTATTTT. Using reference TRBV5-1 and TRBJ2-3 for the parts outside the CDR3, the full variable domain is KAGVTQTPRYLIKTRGQQVTLSCSPISGHRSVSWYQQTPGQGLQFLFEYFSETQRNKGNFPGRFSGRQFSNSRSEMNVSTLELGDSALYLCASTGPTTDTQYFGPGTRLTVL.

The chain combines TRBV28 with TRBJ1-4; the D gene is possibly TRBD1 (5 bases). The germline V and J ends were trimmed by 5 bases and 10 bases, with 29 bases remaining between them. Germline CDR1 and CDR2: MDHEN and SYDVKM. This CDR3 is 18 amino acids long. The DNA for the CDR3 is TGTGCCAGCAGTGCCCCCTACTACTCAGGGACGTCGATGGGAAAACTGTTTTTT. Its translation is CASSAPYYSGTSMGKLFF.

V and J are TRBV5-1 and TRBJ2-7, with D maybe TRBD2 (5 bases). V lost 0 bases and J 2 bases, leaving 12 bases between the germline ends. This CDR3 contains 15 residues. Looked up from germline, CDR1 is SGHRS and CDR2 is YFSETQ. The chain's CDR3 is CASSLEAAWPYEQYF. The DNA of the CDR3 is TGCGCCAGCAGCTTGGAAGCGGCATGGCCCTACGAGCAGTACTTC.

This clonotype occurred a few times. The V and J genes are TRBV6-5 and TRBJ1-2; no reliable D call. V gave up 0 bases and J gave up 8 bases, with 13 bases separating them. The germline V gene encodes CDR1 MNHEY and CDR2 SVGAGI. The CDR3 extends over 14 amino acids. This chain's CDR3 is CASSYSSTAGGYTF. The CDR3 DNA follows: TGTGCCAGCAGTTACTCGTCCACAGCGGGCGGCTACACCTTC.

In its sample, this clonotype was seen a few times. The chain links TRBV9 to TRBJ1-2, with TRBD1 identical over 7 bases. The trim removed 4 bases at V and 5 bases at J, leaving 14 bases unmatched. The CDR3 covers 16 residues. Germline V CDR1 and CDR2: SGDLS, YYNGEE. CDR3 in DNA: TGTGCCAGCAGCCAGGGACAGATCTCCGGGAAGTATGGCTACACCTTC. Translated: CASSQGQISGKYGYTF.

This clonotype appeared a few times. The gene calls are TRBV6-5 and TRBJ2-2; D assignment may be TRBD1 or TRBD2 (5 bases each). Trimming cost V 7 bases and J 0 bases, with 15 bases left between them. Germline values: CDR1 MNHEY, CDR2 SVGAGI. The CDR3 length is 16 residues. CDR3 nucleotides: TGTGCCAGCATTAAGTGGGAGACAGCGAACACCGGGGAGCTGTTTTTT. It specifies CASIKWETANTGELFF.

This clonotype was picked up a small number of times. The chain recombines TRBV7-9 with TRBJ2-6; D is unclear. Trimming removed 4 bases at V and 0 bases at J, with 7 bases between. CDR1 and CDR2 from the germline V gene are SEHNR and FQNEAQ (reference sequence). The CDR3 spans 15 residues. Here the CDR3 reads CASSSQSSGANVLTF. CDR3 in DNA: TGTGCCAGCAGCTCTCAGAGCTCTGGGGCCAACGTCCTGACTTTC.

This chain connects TRBV7-3 to TRBJ2-1, with D possibly TRBD2 on 5 matching bases. The CDR3 is made up of 18 amino acids. Germline CDR1 is SGHTA and CDR2 is FQGTGA. V gave up 5 bases and J gave up 3 bases, with 23 bases separating them. This CDR3 is CASSRSAFRGLLYNEQFF. The CDR3 bases are TGTGCCAGCAGCCGAAGCGCTTTCCGAGGGCTTCTCTACAATGAGCAGTTCTTC.

This clonotype was seen a handful of times. This chain joins TRBV6-6 and TRBJ2-7, with D perhaps matching TRBD1 (5 bases). The CDR3 is 14 residues long. CDR1 is MNHNY, CDR2 SVGAGI, per germline (reference sequence). V was clipped by 5 bases and J by 3 bases, with 14 bases between them. In DNA, the CDR3 is TGTGCCAGCAGTGGATACAGGAGACTCTACGAGCAGTACTTC. Amino acids: CASSGYRRLYEQYF.

This clonotype was seen more than once but under ten times. The chain couples TRBV15 to TRBJ2-7; D is unclear. This CDR3 comprises 15 residues. The germline gives CDR1 LNHNV, CDR2 YYDKDF (reference sequence). The germline V and J ends were trimmed by 1 base and 1 base, with 11 bases remaining between them. The CDR3 reads CATSRGLNPSYEQYV. The CDR3 region has the DNA TGTGCCACCAGCAGAGGACTGAATCCTTCCTACGAGCAGTACGTC.

This clonotype was counted only a few times. The chain links TRBV24-1 to TRBJ1-5; no clear D. The germline CDR1 and CDR2 sequences are KGHDR and SFDVKD. The V end was cut by 1 base, the J end by 2 bases, with 5 bases between. The CDR3 extends over 14 amino acids. As DNA, the CDR3 is TGTGCCACCAGTGATTTAAGTGGCAATCAGCCCCAGCATTTT. Translating gives CATSDLSGNQPQHF.

V gene TRBV2 combines with J gene TRBJ1-6; D not certain. The CDR3 totals 13 residues. Germline V gene sequence: CDR1 SNHLY, CDR2 FYNNEI. V was cut by 7 bases and J by 10 bases, with 14 bases left in between. CDR3 bases: TGTGCCAGCACGGCAGGTCTTCGGTCACCCCTCCACTTT. Translating it yields CASTAGLRSPLHF.

The rearrangement uses TRBV11-2 and TRBJ2-1; D is ambiguous. This CDR3 has 13 residues. CDR1 and CDR2 from the germline V gene are SGHAT and FQNNGV. Trimming pared 1 base from V and 7 bases from J, leaving 8 bases between. The CDR3 DNA sequence: TGTGCCAGCAGCTTAGGGTACAGAAATGAGCAGTTCTTC. Translating gives CASSLGYRNEQFF.

This clonotype was found a few times. V is TRBV5-1 and J is TRBJ2-3; D is uncertain. The V end was cut by 5 bases, the J end by 3 bases, with 4 bases between. In germline, CDR1 is SGHRS, CDR2 YFSETQ. The CDR3 spans 11 residues. CDR3 region: CASRVTDTQYF. CDR3 DNA sequence: TGCGCCAGCAGAGTGACAGATACGCAGTATTTT. Full variable domain (missing parts from reference TRBV5-1 and TRBJ2-3): KAGVTQTPRYLIKTRGQQVTLSCSPISGHRSVSWYQQTPGQGLQFLFEYFSETQRNKGNFPGRFSGRQFSNSRSEMNVSTLELGDSALYLCASRVTDTQYFGPGTRLTVL.

This chain's CDR3 is CASSYTGGPGTSYNSPLHF. The CDR3 coding sequence is TGTGCCAGCAGTTACACAGGAGGTCCCGGGACCTCCTATAATTCACCCCTCCACTTT. The chain couples TRBV6-5 to TRBJ1-6; a weak D match, TRBD1 (5 bases). V was cut by 2 bases and J by 0 bases, with 17 bases left in between. This CDR3 spans 19 amino acids. Germline V gene sequence: CDR1 MNHEY, CDR2 SVGAGI.

In its sample, this clonotype was seen a few times. V and J are TRBV23-1 and TRBJ2-3, with D possibly matching TRBD2 (6 bases). TRBV23-1 is an ORF; its function is uncertain. This CDR3 spans 17 amino acids. V was clipped by 0 bases and J by 4 bases, with 17 bases between them. DNA of the CDR3: TGCGCCAGCAGTCAATCAGCCGCGTGGGGGGACGCAGATACGCAGTATTTT. Translating gives CASSQSAAWGDADTQYF.

This clonotype was detected ten times or more. This chain links TRBV5-1 with TRBJ2-7; D is possibly TRBD2 (6 bases). Germline-derived CDR1 and CDR2 are SGHRS and YFSETQ. The CDR3 contains 13 residues. The ends were cut back, 7 bases at V and 2 bases at J, with 13 bases in the middle. The CDR3: CASAWGVAYEQYV. Written as DNA, the CDR3 is TGCGCCAGCGCATGGGGGGTCGCCTACGAGCAGTACGTC.

The chain has TRBV5-1 and TRBJ2-1; 10 nucleotides match TRBD2. Trimming took 4 bases from V and 8 from J; bases not matched to a gene: 9. From germline, CDR1 is SGHRS and CDR2 YFSETQ. This CDR3 spans 15 amino acids. The CDR3 region is CASSHSGGAIYEQFF. The CDR3 DNA follows: TGCGCCAGCAGCCACAGCGGGGGGGCGATCTATGAGCAGTTCTTC.

The rearrangement uses TRBV5-5 and TRBJ1-1, with 9 bases lining up with TRBD1. The CDR3 is 15 amino acids. The germline gives CDR1 SGHKS, CDR2 YYEKEE (reference sequence). Trimming took 4 bases from V and 3 from J; bases not matched to a gene: 7. CDR3 sequence: CASSPEGQGDTEAFF. The CDR3 DNA sequence: TGTGCCAGCAGCCCGGAGGGACAGGGTGACACTGAAGCTTTCTTT.

This clonotype turned up a few times. The J gene is TRBJ2-7, the V gene TRBV6-5, with TRBD2 matching 10 bases. The germline V gene encodes CDR1 MNHEY and CDR2 SVGAGI. V was clipped by 6 bases and J by 3 bases; unmatched bases: 8. CDR3 length: 15 amino acids. The CDR3 is CASSQTSGVHYEQYF. The CDR3 DNA reads as TGTGCCAGCAGCCAAACTAGCGGGGTCCACTACGAGCAGTACTTC.

The CDR3 DNA is TGTGCCAGCAGCCCCCAGTCTAATGAAAAACTGTTTTTT. Amino acid sequence: CASSPQSNEKLFF. The chain recombines TRBV9 with TRBJ1-4, with unresolved D. CDR3 length: 13 residues. Trimming took 4 bases from V and 3 from J, leaving 7 bases between them. CDR1 is SGDLS, CDR2 YYNGEE, per germline.